This is a list of T cell receptor beta chains from one sample in a study of cytomegalovirus exposure and HLA in healthy donors. The repertoire was sequenced with immunoSEQ multiplex PCR; TCRdb's copy has only in-frame clones and lacks some. Here the sample spans 150,000 to 200,000 clones, about 73% being singletons. The source material was PBMCs. The receptors come from a woman aged 40 to 50 in good health and CMV-seronegative. Each CDR3 is given with its conserved first and last residue. The D gene is left open where the match is weak. Clone size, where shown, is once, few, many, or a class for clones that have expanded.

V: TRBV29-1
D: .
size: .
J: TRBJ1-5
CDR3: CSVVTSWSQPQHF
DNA: TGCAGCGTTGTAACATCGTGGAGTCAGCCCCAGCATTTT

V: TRBV19
D: TRBD1
size: once
J: TRBJ2-4
CDR3: CASRSPRGHDIQYF
DNA: TGTGCCAGTAGAAGTCCCAGGGGGCATGACATTCAGTACTTC

V: TRBV5-4
D: TRBD2
size: .
J: TRBJ2-3
CDR3: CASSFWRGGRTDTQYF
DNA: TGTGCCAGCAGCTTTTGGCGGGGGGGCCGCACAGATACGCAGTATTTT

V: TRBV28
D: .
size: once
J: TRBJ1-5
CDR3: CASSEEGYSNQPQHF
DNA: TGTGCCAGCAGTGAGGAGGGTTATAGCAATCAGCCCCAGCATTTT

V: TRBV6-6
D: TRBD2
size: .
J: TRBJ2-7
CDR3: CASSYSGGPAYEQYF
DNA: TGTGCCAGCAGCTATAGCGGGGGGCCCGCCTACGAGCAGTACTTC

V: TRBV5-1
D: .
size: .
J: TRBJ1-3
CDR3: CASRVEEAGNTIYF
DNA: TGCGCCAGCAGAGTCGAGGAAGCTGGAAACACCATATATTTT

V: TRBV5-1
D: .
size: .
J: TRBJ1-4
CDR3: CASSLGETSYEKLFF
DNA: TGCGCCAGCAGCTTGGGTGAGACAAGTTACGAAAAACTGTTTTTT

V: TRBV9
D: .
size: .
J: TRBJ1-6
CDR3: CASSVEGSSPLHF
DNA: TGTGCCAGCAGCGTGGAGGGAAGCTCACCCCTCCACTTT

V: TRBV6-1
D: .
size: few
J: TRBJ1-2
CDR3: CASSDRAKTYGYTF
DNA: TGTGCCAGCAGTGACAGGGCAAAAACGTATGGCTACACCTTC

V: TRBV7-6
D: .
size: .
J: TRBJ2-5
CDR3: CASSTDQGETQYF
DNA: TGTGCCAGCAGCACGGACCAGGGGGAGACCCAGTACTTC

V: TRBV6-1
D: .
size: .
J: TRBJ2-3
CDR3: CASRPDYFSDTQYF
DNA: TGTGCCAGCAGGCCGGACTATTTCTCAGATACGCAGTATTTT

V: TRBV12-5
D: .
size: .
J: TRBJ2-7
CDR3: CASGLPQRSSYEQYF
DNA: TGTGCTAGTGGTTTGCCCCAGCGCAGCTCCTACGAGCAGTACTTC

V: TRBV14
D: .
size: .
J: TRBJ2-7
CDR3: CASSQVSEQYF
DNA: TGTGCCAGCAGCCAAGTGAGCGAGCAGTACTTC

V: TRBV19
D: TRBD1
size: .
J: TRBJ1-1
CDR3: CASSIPTGEVNTEAFF
DNA: TGTGCCAGTAGTATCCCAACAGGGGAAGTTAACACTGAAGCTTTCTTT

V: TRBV5-4
D: TRBD1
size: .
J: TRBJ2-1
CDR3: CASSLTGGDEQFF
DNA: TGTGCCAGCAGCTTGACAGGGGGCGATGAGCAGTTCTTC

V: TRBV2
D: .
size: .
J: TRBJ1-5
CDR3: CASTGGNSNQPQHF
DNA: TGTGCCAGCACGGGGGGGAATAGCAATCAGCCCCAGCATTTT

V: TRBV6-1
D: TRBD1
size: .
J: TRBJ1-1
CDR3: CASRAGTVNTEAFF
DNA: TGTGCCAGCAGGGCCGGGACAGTGAACACTGAAGCTTTCTTT

V: TRBV7-6
D: .
size: .
J: TRBJ2-7
CDR3: CASSFGGSSYEQYF
DNA: TGTGCCAGCAGCTTTGGCGGTAGCTCCTACGAGCAGTACTTC

V: TRBV11-3
D: .
size: .
J: TRBJ2-5
CDR3: CASSFGVGQETQYF
DNA: TGTGCCAGCAGCTTCGGGGTCGGGCAAGAGACCCAGTACTTC

V: TRBV15
D: TRBD1
size: .
J: TRBJ1-5
CDR3: CATSLDRGNQPQHF
DNA: TGTGCCACCAGCCTGGACAGGGGCAATCAGCCCCAGCATTTT

V: TRBV7-2
D: TRBD1
size: once
J: TRBJ2-2
CDR3: CASSRTGGGELFF
DNA: TGTGCCAGCAGCCGAACAGGGGGAGGGGAGCTGTTTTTT

V: TRBV5-1
D: .
size: .
J: TRBJ2-5
CDR3: CASSASWQETQYF
DNA: TGCGCCAGCAGCGCGTCATGGCAAGAGACCCAGTACTTC

V: TRBV7-8
D: TRBD1
size: .
J: TRBJ1-5
CDR3: CASSLALQQGAEGQPQHF
DNA: TGTGCCAGCAGCTTAGCCCTTCAACAGGGGGCGGAAGGGCAGCCCCAGCATTTT

V: TRBV5-5
D: TRBD1
size: few
J: TRBJ2-7
CDR3: CASSLGQGIYEQYF
DNA: TGTGCCAGCAGCTTGGGACAGGGGATCTACGAGCAGTACTTC

V: TRBV12-5
D: .
size: .
J: TRBJ2-1
CDR3: CASGFSTGISYNEQFF
DNA: TGTGCTAGTGGTTTCAGTACAGGGATATCCTACAATGAGCAGTTCTTC

V: TRBV7-2
D: .
size: .
J: TRBJ2-7
CDR3: CASSLPHEQYF
DNA: TGTGCCAGCAGCTTACCTCACGAGCAGTACTTC

V: TRBV7-9
D: .
size: .
J: TRBJ1-1
CDR3: CASSLAGGWGRTNTEAFF
DNA: TGTGCCAGCAGCTTAGCGGGCGGGTGGGGTAGGACGAACACTGAAGCTTTCTTT

V: TRBV2
D: .
size: .
J: TRBJ1-6
CDR3: CASRGSSTRESPLHF
DNA: TGTGCCAGCAGGGGGAGCAGTACCAGAGAGTCACCCCTCCACTTT

V: TRBV5-1
D: TRBD2
size: few
J: TRBJ2-3
CDR3: CASSLGRGGTDTQYF
DNA: TGCGCCAGCAGCTTGGGTCGGGGGGGTACAGATACGCAGTATTTT

V: TRBV10-1
D: TRBD1
size: .
J: TRBJ2-1
CDR3: CASSAAPGQGTNEQFF
DNA: TGCGCCAGCAGTGCCGCACCGGGACAGGGTACGAATGAGCAGTTCTTC

V: TRBV5-1
D: TRBD1
size: .
J: TRBJ1-1
CDR3: CASRAGTGAGTEAFF
DNA: TGCGCCAGCCGAGCCGGGACAGGGGCGGGAACTGAAGCTTTCTTT

V: TRBV5-1
D: TRBD1
size: .
J: TRBJ2-7
CDR3: CASSAWTGGVYEQYF
DNA: TGCGCCAGCAGCGCCTGGACAGGTGGTGTTTACGAGCAGTACTTC

V: TRBV6-1
D: TRBD1
size: .
J: TRBJ1-1
CDR3: CASKTGAMNTEAFF
DNA: TGTGCCAGCAAGACAGGGGCGATGAACACTGAAGCTTTCTTT

V: TRBV4-1
D: .
size: .
J: TRBJ2-5
CDR3: CASSANRESGGETQYF
DNA: TGCGCCAGCAGCGCCAACCGGGAGTCCGGGGGAGAGACCCAGTACTTC

V: TRBV29-1
D: TRBD2
size: once
J: TRBJ2-1
CDR3: CSVLRLAGAGGEQFF
DNA: TGCAGCGTTCTGCGACTAGCGGGGGCGGGGGGTGAGCAGTTCTTC

V: TRBV5-1
D: TRBD1
size: .
J: TRBJ2-7
CDR3: CASTPGTDPYEQYF
DNA: TGCGCCAGCACCCCAGGGACAGACCCTTACGAGCAGTACTTC

V: TRBV6-6
D: TRBD1
size: few
J: TRBJ2-7
CDR3: CASSFLGQGEFEQYF
DNA: TGTGCCAGCAGTTTTCTCGGACAGGGTGAATTCGAGCAGTACTTC

V: TRBV6-6
D: .
size: .
J: TRBJ2-2
CDR3: CASSLSLQGGGELFF
DNA: TGTGCCAGCAGCCTTAGCCTCCAAGGGGGCGGGGAGCTGTTTTTT

V: TRBV4-2
D: .
size: few
J: TRBJ2-4
CDR3: CASSQEMKGGSGIQYF
DNA: TGTGCCAGCAGCCAAGAAATGAAAGGGGGTTCGGGCATTCAGTACTTC

V: TRBV11-3
D: TRBD1
size: once
J: TRBJ2-1
CDR3: CASSPALGQGGNEQFF
DNA: TGTGCCAGCAGTCCTGCGCTTGGACAGGGGGGAAATGAGCAGTTCTTC

V: TRBV27
D: TRBD1
size: .
J: TRBJ2-2
CDR3: CASSLSRGTGSTGELFF
DNA: TGTGCCAGCAGTTTAAGTCGAGGGACAGGGTCGACCGGGGAGCTGTTTTTT

V: TRBV6-5
D: .
size: .
J: TRBJ2-1
CDR3: CASTTRDSYNNEQFF
DNA: TGTGCCAGCACCACGAGGGACTCCTATAACAATGAGCAGTTCTTC

V: TRBV2
D: .
size: few
J: TRBJ1-4
CDR3: CATSRYATNEKLFF
DNA: TGTGCCACCAGCCGGTACGCCACTAATGAAAAACTGTTTTTT

V: TRBV27
D: TRBD2
size: .
J: TRBJ2-1
CDR3: CASKRGGYNEQFF
DNA: TGTGCCAGCAAACGGGGGGGATACAATGAGCAGTTCTTC

V: TRBV5-1
D: TRBD2
size: few
J: TRBJ2-5
CDR3: CASTYYAGLAGPAGETQYF
DNA: TGCGCCAGCACCTACTACGCGGGACTAGCGGGACCGGCGGGAGAGACCCAGTACTTC

V: TRBV6-1
D: .
size: .
J: TRBJ2-6
CDR3: CASSAEERAPLSGANVLTF
DNA: TGTGCCAGCAGTGCCGAGGAGAGGGCCCCCCTCTCTGGGGCCAACGTCCTGACTTTC

V: TRBV11-3
D: .
size: .
J: TRBJ2-1
CDR3: CASSLDNWPTNEQFF
DNA: TGTGCCAGCAGCTTAGATAATTGGCCCACCAATGAGCAGTTCTTC

V: TRBV9
D: TRBD2
size: .
J: TRBJ2-4
CDR3: CASSVGLAGIKNIQYF
DNA: TGTGCCAGCAGCGTTGGGCTAGCGGGAATCAAAAACATTCAGTACTTC

V: TRBV5-6
D: TRBD1
size: medium-sized
J: TRBJ2-1
CDR3: CASSLGDRSYNEQFF
DNA: TGTGCCAGCAGCTTGGGGGACAGGTCCTACAATGAGCAGTTCTTC

V: TRBV5-5
D: .
size: .
J: TRBJ1-2
CDR3: CASSFGGNYGYTF
DNA: TGTGCCAGCAGCTTCGGAGGGAACTATGGCTACACCTTC

V: TRBV19
D: .
size: few
J: TRBJ2-7
CDR3: CASSASQAGTYEQYF
DNA: TGTGCCAGTAGTGCCTCACAGGCAGGCACCTACGAGCAGTACTTC

V: TRBV7-9
D: .
size: .
J: TRBJ2-7
CDR3: CASSSRVYEQYF
DNA: TGTGCCAGCAGCTCCAGGGTTTACGAGCAGTACTTC

V: TRBV7-9
D: TRBD1
size: .
J: TRBJ1-5
CDR3: CASRYGTEPQHF
DNA: TGTGCCAGCAGGTACGGGACAGAACCCCAGCATTTT

V: TRBV6-5
D: .
size: few
J: TRBJ1-2
CDR3: CASSYSSKNYGYTF
DNA: TGTGCCAGCAGTTACTCGAGCAAGAACTATGGCTACACCTTC

V: TRBV10-2
D: TRBD2
size: .
J: TRBJ2-3
CDR3: CASRLAGGSDTQYF
DNA: TGCGCCAGCAGACTAGCGGGGGGATCAGATACGCAGTATTTT

V: TRBV5-1
D: TRBD1
size: .
J: TRBJ2-1
CDR3: CASGWGQGEREQFF
DNA: TGCGCCAGCGGCTGGGGACAGGGCGAGCGTGAGCAGTTCTTC

V: TRBV28
D: .
size: few
J: TRBJ1-2
CDR3: CASSSGGPYYGYTF
DNA: TGTGCCAGCAGTTCCGGCGGTCCCTATTATGGCTACACCTTC